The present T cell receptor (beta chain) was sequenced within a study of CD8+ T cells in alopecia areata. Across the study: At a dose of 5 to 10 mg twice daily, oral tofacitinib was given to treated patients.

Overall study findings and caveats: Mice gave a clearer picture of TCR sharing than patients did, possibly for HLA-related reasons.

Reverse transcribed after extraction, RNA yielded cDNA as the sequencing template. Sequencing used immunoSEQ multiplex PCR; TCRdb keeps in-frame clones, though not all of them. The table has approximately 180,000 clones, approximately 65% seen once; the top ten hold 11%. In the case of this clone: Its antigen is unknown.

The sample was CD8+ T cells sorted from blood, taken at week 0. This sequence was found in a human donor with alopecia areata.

The CDR3 protein is CASSPLVGTSSDTQYF. Written as DNA, the CDR3 is TGTGCCAGCAGCCCATTGGTCGGGACCTCCTCAGATACGCAGTATTTT. The chain combines TRBV28 with TRBJ2-3; perhaps D is TRBD1 or TRBD2 (5 bases each). V lost 6 bases and J 4 bases, leaving 20 bases between the germline ends. Germline V CDR1 and CDR2: MDHEN, SYDVKM. The CDR3 spans 16 residues.